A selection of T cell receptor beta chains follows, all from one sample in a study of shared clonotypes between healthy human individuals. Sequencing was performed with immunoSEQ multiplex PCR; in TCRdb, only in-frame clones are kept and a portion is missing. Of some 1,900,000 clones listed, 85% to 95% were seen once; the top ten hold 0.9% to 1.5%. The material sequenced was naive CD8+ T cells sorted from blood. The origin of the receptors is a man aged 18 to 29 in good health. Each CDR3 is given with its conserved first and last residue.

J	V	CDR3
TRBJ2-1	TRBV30	CAWSSSAGAPDEQFF
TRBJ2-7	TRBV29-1	CSAGLASSYEQYF
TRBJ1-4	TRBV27	CASKRVATNEKLFF
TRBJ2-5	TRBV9	CASSVEESVAGGPGETQYF
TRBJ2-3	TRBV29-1	CSVEGVNRDTQYF
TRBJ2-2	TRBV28	CAASIGGLVGELFF
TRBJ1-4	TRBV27	CASSLRDEGTNEKLFF
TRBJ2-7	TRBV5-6	CASSLAESYEQYF
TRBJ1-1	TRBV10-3	CAISGELNTEAFF
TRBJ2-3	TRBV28	CASSFRGRTDTQYF
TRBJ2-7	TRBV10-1	CASSESTGEQYF
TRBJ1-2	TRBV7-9	CASSLVGQGDGYTF
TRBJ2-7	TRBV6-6	CASSYGGIPYEQYF
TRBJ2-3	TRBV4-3	CASSRSGSSADTQYF
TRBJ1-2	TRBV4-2	CASSQDTPMTRNGYTF
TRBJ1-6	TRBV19	CASSIREWNSPLHF
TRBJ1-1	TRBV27	CASSSAGSYTEAFF
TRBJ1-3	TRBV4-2	CASSQDDRSSGNTIYF
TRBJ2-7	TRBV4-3	CASSQDWLAAYEQYF
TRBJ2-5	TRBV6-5	CASSYSGETQYF
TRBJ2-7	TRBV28	CASSPQGWAYEQYF
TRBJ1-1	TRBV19	CASRNLQNTEAFF
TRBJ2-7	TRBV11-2	CASSPGTSGSYEQYF
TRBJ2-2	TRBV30	CAWSDGLAGGPGELFF
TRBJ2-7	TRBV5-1	CASSLASGQYEQYF
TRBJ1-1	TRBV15	CATSRDLRTDTEAFF
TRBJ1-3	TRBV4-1	CASSQKGDRPGTIYF
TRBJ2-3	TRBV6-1	CASSEDGTDTQYF
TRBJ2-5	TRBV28	CASSPGGAQYF